Presented here are 22 T cell receptor beta chains from one specimen sequenced in a study of cytomegalovirus exposure and HLA in healthy donors. Both 60 Vbeta primers and 13 Jbeta primers went into the PCR. The protocol was immunoSEQ multiplex PCR, while the TCRdb copy is restricted to in-frame clones and leaves out a portion. The sample has tens of thousands of clones; around 73% are singletons. The material sequenced was PBMCs. These receptors all come from a woman in her twenties or thirties in good health and CMV-seronegative.

The chain has TRBV23-1 and TRBJ2-2; maybe TRBD2 (5 bases). TRBV23-1 is treated as an ORF (open reading frame) with a function not yet certain. Trimming removed 7 bases from V and 7 bases from J, with 13 bases in between. CDR3 size: 13 residues. CDR3 region: CASTTNRDGELFF. The CDR3 region has the DNA TGCGCCAGCACCACCAACCGGGACGGGGAGCTGTTTTTT.

V gene TRBV30 combines with J gene TRBJ2-1, with a tentative D call TRBD2 (6 bases). The ends were cut back, 2 bases at V and 2 bases at J, with 7 bases in the middle. Per germline, CDR1 GTSNPN and CDR2 SVGIG (reference sequence). The CDR3 contains 13 residues. The CDR3 coding sequence is TGTGCCTGGAGTACGGGAGCCTACAATGAGCAGTTCTTC. It specifies CAWSTGAYNEQFF. The variable domain in full, with the rest retrieved from reference TRBV30 and TRBJ2-1, is SQTIHQWPATLVQPVGSPLSLECTVEGTSNPNLYWYRQAAGRGLQLLFYSVGIGQISSEVPQNLSASRPQDRQFILSSKKLLLSDSGFYLCAWSTGAYNEQFFGPGTRLTVL.

The V and J genes are TRBV19 and TRBJ1-5; no clear D. Trimming pared 6 bases from V and 11 bases from J, leaving 17 bases between. This CDR3 comprises 13 residues. Germline CDR1 is LNHDA and CDR2 is SQIVND (reference sequence). In nucleotides, the CDR3 is TGTGCCAGTAGCCTGGCGGACTTTGAGACCCAGCATTTT. This sequence encodes CASSLADFETQHF.

The gene calls are TRBV5-1 and TRBJ2-5; D not resolved. Germline assignment: CDR1 SGHRS and CDR2 YFSETQ. Trimming cost V 1 base and J 2 bases, with 12 bases left between them. CDR3 length: 15 amino acids. This CDR3 reads CASSLTGLPQETQYF. In DNA form, the CDR3 reads TGCGCCAGCAGCTTGACGGGTCTACCTCAAGAGACCCAGTACTTC.

The J gene is TRBJ1-3, the V gene TRBV7-2, with a tentative D call TRBD1 (5 bases). The CDR3 is 15 amino acids. Trimming shortened V by 3 bases and J by 7 bases, and 16 bases separated the two germline ends. Looked up from germline, CDR1 is SGHTA and CDR2 is FQGNSA. CDR3 sequence: CASSFIHVEGNTIYF. CDR3 in DNA: TGTGCCAGCAGCTTTATACACGTGGAGGGGAACACCATATATTTT.

The chain combines TRBV2 with TRBJ2-7; the D gene is possibly TRBD2 (7 bases). Germline V gives CDR1 SNHLY, CDR2 FYNNEI. Trimming took off 3 bases at V and 2 bases at J, with 14 bases between the two ends. The CDR3 is 15 residues long. This CDR3 reads CASSELGGDPYEQYF. The CDR3 DNA follows: TGTGCCAGCAGTGAGCTAGGGGGGGATCCCTACGAGCAGTACTTC.

The rearrangement uses TRBV5-1 and TRBJ2-7; 10 nucleotides agree with TRBD2. Germline V lookup: CDR1 SGHRS, CDR2 YFSETQ. The J segment lost 4 bases and the V segment lost 0 bases, leaving 13 bases of the junction unmatched. The CDR3 is 18 amino acids. CDR3 in DNA: TGCGCCAGCAGCTTGGCCCCTAGCGGGAGTCTCCAAGAATACGAGCAGTACTTC. It translates to CASSLAPSGSLQEYEQYF.

This clone was observed a single time. The V gene is TRBV7-6, the J gene TRBJ2-5; D possibly corresponds to TRBD2 (5 bases). The CDR3 is 15 amino acids. Trimming shortened V by 5 bases and J by 2 bases, and 15 bases separated the two germline ends. Germline CDR1 is SGHVS and CDR2 is FNYEAQ. The CDR3 DNA reads as TGTGCCAGCAGCCCCTTAACGGACTTACAAGAGACCCAGTACTTC. Encoded protein: CASSPLTDLQETQYF.

V usage is TRBV9 and J usage is TRBJ1-1; the D gene is possibly TRBD1 (5 bases). CDR3 length: 14 amino acids. In germline, CDR1 is SGDLS, CDR2 YYNGEE. Trimming took off 1 base at V and 3 bases at J, with 10 bases between the two ends. CDR3 region: CASSVRWGDTEAFF. The CDR3 DNA is TGTGCCAGCAGCGTAAGATGGGGGGACACTGAAGCTTTCTTT.

V is TRBV6-1 and J is TRBJ2-7, with D tentatively TRBD2 (6 bases). V gave up 3 bases and J gave up 1 base, with 10 bases separating them. Germline values: CDR1 MNHNS, CDR2 SASEGT. The CDR3 is 14 amino acids. CDR3 residues: CASSEGGESYEQYF. As DNA, the CDR3 is TGTGCCAGCAGTGAGGGCGGGGAATCCTACGAGCAGTACTTC.

The rearrangement links TRBV19 to TRBJ1-1, with no clear D. This CDR3 is built from 13 residues. Germline assignment: CDR1 LNHDA and CDR2 SQIVND (reference sequence). V dropped 3 bases and J dropped 5 bases, with 10 bases sitting between them. The DNA for the CDR3 is TGTGCCAGTAGTATTACAGTATTAACTGAAGCTTTCTTT. This encodes CASSITVLTEAFF.

The chain employs TRBV7-2 and TRBJ2-5; 13 nucleotides match TRBD2. V trimming: 10 bases; J trimming: 5 bases; junction bases outside the gene matches: 7. Germline assignment: CDR1 SGHTA and CDR2 FQGNSA. The CDR3 is 14 amino acids. The CDR3 nucleotides read TGTGCCACCCGGACTAGCGGGGGTGGGGAGACCCAGTACTTC. As protein: CATRTSGGGETQYF.

The V and J genes are TRBV28 and TRBJ2-5; tentatively, D is TRBD1 (6 bases). CDR1 is MDHEN and CDR2 is SYDVKM in the germline V gene. The V end lost 2 bases, the J end lost 1 base, and 14 bases lay between the germline ends. The CDR3 length is 16 residues. In nucleotides, the CDR3 is TGTGCCAGCAGTTTAGTCTTACAGGGAGCCCAAGAGACCCAGTACTTC. Translating it yields CASSLVLQGAQETQYF.

This clone came up once. V and J are TRBV19 and TRBJ2-7; 8 nucleotides match TRBD1. V trimming: 3 bases; J trimming: 3 bases; junction bases outside the gene matches: 4. Germline loops: CDR1 LNHDA, CDR2 SQIVND (reference sequence). The CDR3 is 14 residues long. The CDR3 DNA reads TGTGCCAGTAGTATGACAGGGGCCTACTACGAGCAGTACTTC. It specifies CASSMTGAYYEQYF.

V is TRBV30 and J is TRBJ1-1; D is possibly TRBD1 (5 bases). The CDR3 runs to 17 residues. The germline V gene encodes CDR1 GTSNPN and CDR2 SVGIG (reference sequence). The V and J ends lost 0 bases and 4 bases respectively, with 21 bases between them. The CDR3 reads CAWSVFREGRPFTEAFF. CDR3 sequence (DNA): TGTGCCTGGAGTGTCTTTCGGGAGGGGCGTCCCTTCACTGAAGCTTTCTTT. The variable domain in full, completed from reference TRBV30 and TRBJ1-1, reads SQTIHQWPATLVQPVGSPLSLECTVEGTSNPNLYWYRQAAGRGLQLLFYSVGIGQISSEVPQNLSASRPQDRQFILSSKKLLLSDSGFYLCAWSVFREGRPFTEAFFGQGTRLTVV.

This chain links TRBV5-1 with TRBJ2-1; the match to TRBD1 covers 8 bases. Germline CDR1 SGHRS, CDR2 YFSETQ. The CDR3 extends over 15 amino acids. V gave up 0 bases and J gave up 4 bases; unmatched junction bases: 3. CDR3 nucleotide sequence: TGCGCCAGCAGCTTGGGGACAGGGATTTACAATGAGCAGTTCTTC. Translating gives CASSLGTGIYNEQFF.

This chain links TRBV25-1 with TRBJ2-5; 11 bases are a match to TRBD1. Germline values: CDR1 MGHDK, CDR2 SYGVNS. The ends lost 4 bases at V and 4 bases at J; junction bases unmatched: 8. The CDR3 has 16 residues. The CDR3 loop reads CASSALWTGGRETQYF. The CDR3, as DNA: TGTGCCAGCAGTGCCCTCTGGACAGGGGGCAGAGAGACCCAGTACTTC.

This clone has more than one count but fewer than ten. The genes are TRBV5-1 and TRBJ1-4; no definite D call. The V end lost 4 bases, the J end lost 8 bases, and 9 bases lay between the germline ends. The CDR3 is 12 residues long. CDR1 is SGHRS and CDR2 is YFSETQ in the germline V gene. CDR3 residues: CASSSPGEKLFF. The CDR3 nucleotides are TGCGCCAGCAGCAGCCCGGGGGAAAAACTGTTTTTT.

This sequence joins TRBV30 and TRBJ1-2; TRBD1 matches 7 bases. V gave up 5 bases and J gave up 5 bases; unmatched junction bases: 11. Germline V gives CDR1 GTSNPN, CDR2 SVGIG (reference sequence). The CDR3 length is 14 residues. In DNA, the CDR3 is TGTGCCTGGCGCAGACAGGGCCGAGCTTATGGCTACACCTTC. Translated, it gives CAWRRQGRAYGYTF.

This clone has ten or more counts. This sequence joins TRBV5-1 and TRBJ2-7; TRBD1 agrees at 7 bases. V shed 5 bases, J shed 6 bases, and the junction held 5 bases outside the gene matches. The CDR3 sequence is 12 residues long. Germline V lookup: CDR1 SGHRS, CDR2 YFSETQ. In DNA, the CDR3 is TGCGCCAGCAGTGTGACAGGGAGCGAGCAGTACTTC. Its translation is CASSVTGSEQYF.

This clone was detected a few times. J is TRBJ1-2 and V is TRBV5-4; the D gene is possibly TRBD1 (5 bases). Germline V gives CDR1 SGHNT, CDR2 YYREEE (reference sequence). The CDR3 extends over 13 amino acids. With 0 bases removed from V and 3 bases from J, the gap between germline ends came to 6 bases. CDR3 DNA sequence: TGTGCCAGCAGCTTGGAACAGGACTATGGCTACACCTTC. Translation gives CASSLEQDYGYTF.

J is TRBJ1-2 and V is TRBV21-1. TRBV21-1 has pseudogene status. The CDR3 extends over 12 amino acids. The CDR3 region has the DNA TGTGCCAGCACCATCGGGGGGAGTGGCTACACCTTC. Its translation is CASTIGGSGYTF.